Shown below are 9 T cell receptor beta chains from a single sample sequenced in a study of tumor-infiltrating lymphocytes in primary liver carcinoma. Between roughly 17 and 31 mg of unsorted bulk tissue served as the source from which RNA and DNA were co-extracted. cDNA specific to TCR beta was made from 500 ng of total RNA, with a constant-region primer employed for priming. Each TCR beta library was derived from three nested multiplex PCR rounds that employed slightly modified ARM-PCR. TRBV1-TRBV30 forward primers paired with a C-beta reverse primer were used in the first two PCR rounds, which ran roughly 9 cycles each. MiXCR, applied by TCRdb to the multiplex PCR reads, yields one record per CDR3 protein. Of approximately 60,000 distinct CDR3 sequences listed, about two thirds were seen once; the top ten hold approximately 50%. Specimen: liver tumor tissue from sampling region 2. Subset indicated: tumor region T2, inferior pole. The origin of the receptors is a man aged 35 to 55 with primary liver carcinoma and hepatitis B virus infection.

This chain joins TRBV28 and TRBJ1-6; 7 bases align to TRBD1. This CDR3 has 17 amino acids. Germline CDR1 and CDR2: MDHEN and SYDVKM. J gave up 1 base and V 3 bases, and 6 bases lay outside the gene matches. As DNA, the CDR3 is TGTGCCAGCAGTTTGGACAGGATATTGTCCTATAATTCACCCCTCCACTTT. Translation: CASSLDRILSYNSPLHF.

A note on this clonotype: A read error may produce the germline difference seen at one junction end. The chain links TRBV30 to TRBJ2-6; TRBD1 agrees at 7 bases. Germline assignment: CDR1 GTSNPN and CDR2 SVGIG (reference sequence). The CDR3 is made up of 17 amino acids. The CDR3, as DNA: TGTGCCTGGAGTGAGACAGGGAGTGACTCTGGGGCCAACTTCCTGACTTTC. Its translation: CAWSETGSDSGANFLTF.

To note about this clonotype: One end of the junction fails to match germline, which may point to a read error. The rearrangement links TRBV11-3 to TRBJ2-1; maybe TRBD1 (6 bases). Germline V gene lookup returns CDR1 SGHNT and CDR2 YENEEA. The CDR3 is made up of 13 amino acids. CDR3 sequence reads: CASRWNRDTEQFF. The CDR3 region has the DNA TGTGCTAGCAGATGGAACAGGGATACTGAGCAGTTCTTC.

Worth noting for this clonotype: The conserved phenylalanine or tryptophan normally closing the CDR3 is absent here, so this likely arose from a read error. DNA of the CDR3: TGTACCAACAGTATGGGGACAGGGGGGTCCTACGAGCAGTACATC. Translation gives CTNSMGTGGSYEQYI. The chain recombines TRBV12-3 or TRBV12-4 with TRBJ2-7; TRBD1 matches at 11 bases. CDR3 size: 15 residues.

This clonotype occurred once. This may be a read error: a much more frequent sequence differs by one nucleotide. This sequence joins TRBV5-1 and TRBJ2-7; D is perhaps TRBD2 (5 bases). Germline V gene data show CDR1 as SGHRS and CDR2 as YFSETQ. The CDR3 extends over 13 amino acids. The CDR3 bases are TGCGCCATCAGCTTGTTGGGAGACTACGAGCAGTACTTC. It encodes CAISLLGDYEQYF.

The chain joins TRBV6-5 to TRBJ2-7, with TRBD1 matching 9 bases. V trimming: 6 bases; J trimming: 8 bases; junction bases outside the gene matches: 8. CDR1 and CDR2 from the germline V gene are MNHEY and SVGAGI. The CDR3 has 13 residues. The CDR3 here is CASRASQGAKQYF. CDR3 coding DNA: TGTGCCAGCAGAGCTTCACAGGGGGCAAAGCAGTACTTC.

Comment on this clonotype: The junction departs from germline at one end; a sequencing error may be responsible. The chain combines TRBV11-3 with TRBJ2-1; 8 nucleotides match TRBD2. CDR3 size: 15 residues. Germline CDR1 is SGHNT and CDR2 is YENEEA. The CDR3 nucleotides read TGTGCCAGCAGCGCCGGGACTAGAGAGATTGATGAGCAACTCTTC. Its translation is CASSAGTREIDEQLF.

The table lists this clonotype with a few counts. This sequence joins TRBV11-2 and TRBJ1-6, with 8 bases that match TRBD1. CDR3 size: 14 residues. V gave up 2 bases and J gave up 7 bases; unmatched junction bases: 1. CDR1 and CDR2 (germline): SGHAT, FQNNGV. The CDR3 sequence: CASSLQGANSPLHF. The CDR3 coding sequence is TGTGCCAGCAGCTTACAGGGGGCGAATTCACCCCTCCACTTT.

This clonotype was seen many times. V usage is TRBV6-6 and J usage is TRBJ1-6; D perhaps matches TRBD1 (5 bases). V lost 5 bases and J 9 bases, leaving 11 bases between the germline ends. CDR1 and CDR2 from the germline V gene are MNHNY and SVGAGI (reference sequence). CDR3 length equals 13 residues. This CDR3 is CASSNTGISPLHF. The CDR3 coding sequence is TGTGCCAGCAGTAATACAGGAATTTCACCCCTCCACTTT.